A selection of T cell receptor beta chains follows, all from one sample in a study of regulatory T cells in long-lasting Graves disease. Using its own MiXCR run on the multiplex PCR reads, TCRdb lists one record per CDR3 protein. Altogether about 540,000 distinct CDR3 sequences are present, about 14% being singletons, with the ten largest covering more than 8.5%. The sample also formed part of further work on T cells in Graves' hyperthyroidism and ophthalmopathy.

Specimen: peripheral blood mononuclear cells (PBMCs), collected at new diagnosis, from a patient treated with antithyroid drugs. Source of these receptors: a man aged 30 to 39 with Graves disease. The CDR3 runs from the conserved cysteine through the conserved F or W. A D gene is named only where the DNA matches it firmly. The size field is filled for only some rows; it gives once, few, many or a size class.

J gene	clone size	V gene	D gene	CDR3 DNA	CDR3 protein
TRBJ1-2	many	TRBV28	NA	TGTGCCAGCATTCCGACAGGTGGGGATGGCTACACCTTC	CASIPTGGDGYTF
TRBJ2-1	NA	TRBV19	NA	TGTGCCAGTAGTACGCAGGGAGACAATGAGCAGTTCTTC	CASSTQGDNEQFF
TRBJ2-3	NA	TRBV2	TRBD2	TGTGCCAGCAGTGGCCGACTAGCGGAGGGCACAGATACGCAGTATTTT	CASSGRLAEGTDTQYF
TRBJ1-3	NA	TRBV30	NA	TGTGCCTGGACCGAAGGTTTTACCATATATTTT	CAWTEGFTIYF
TRBJ1-1	NA	TRBV10-3	NA	TGTGCCATCAGTGAGTCGGGTAGGTTTGAAGCTTTCTTT	CAISESGRFEAFF
TRBJ2-1	NA	TRBV25-1	TRBD2	TGTGCCAGCAGTGGTGGGACTAGCGGGTTCAGTAATGAGCAGTTCTTC	CASSGGTSGFSNEQFF
TRBJ2-7	many	TRBV20-1	NA	TGCAGTGCTAGAGTAGGGGCCGGCACAAACGAGCAGTACTTC	CSARVGAGTNEQYF
TRBJ1-2	many	TRBV20-1	TRBD1	TGCAGTGCTAGAGTTTCAGGGGGCGCCTATGGCTACACCTTC	CSARVSGGAYGYTF
TRBJ1-2	NA	TRBV7-9	NA	TGTGCCAGCAGCTTAGCCGGGTTTGTCTATGGCTACACCTTC	CASSLAGFVYGYTF
TRBJ1-2	many	TRBV20-1	NA	TGCAGTGCTAGCGAGGACAGAGCCTCTAACTATGGCTACACCTTC	CSASEDRASNYGYTF
TRBJ2-2	few	TRBV19	TRBD2	TGTGCCAGTAGTATAGTTAGTAGCGGGAGCACCGGGGAGCTGTTTTTT	CASSIVSSGSTGELFF
TRBJ1-2	many	TRBV11-2	NA	TGTGCCAGCAGCTTGGGAAAGAGCTATGGCTACACCTTC	CASSLGKSYGYTF
TRBJ2-3	many	TRBV2	NA	TGTGCCAGCGGATGGGCAGATACGCAGTATTTT	CASGWADTQYF
TRBJ1-1	many	TRBV30	NA	TGTGCCTGGGGGAGGGGGGGAACTGAAGCTTTCTTT	CAWGRGGTEAFF
TRBJ2-1	few	TRBV4-2	TRBD2	TGTGCCAGCAGCCAAGAGCTAGCGGGAGTCACTGAGCAGTTCTTC	CASSQELAGVTEQFF
TRBJ2-1	few	TRBV20-1	NA	TGCAGTGTTGAGCCGGGACTTCTTCCAGGCTCCTACAATGAGCAGTTCTTC	CSVEPGLLPGSYNEQFF
TRBJ2-7	many	TRBV14	NA	TGTGCCAGCGGAATGGGGACTCGGACACCATACGAGCAGTACTTC	CASGMGTRTPYEQYF
TRBJ2-7	many	TRBV20-1	NA	TGCAGTGCTTCCCGACAGGACTACGAGCAGTACTTC	CSASRQDYEQYF
TRBJ2-7	NA	TRBV10-3	TRBD1	TGTGCCATCAGGAGCAAAGTGCCCCCGGGACAGGCCTACGAGCAGTACTTC	CAIRSKVPPGQAYEQYF
TRBJ1-5	many	TRBV10-2	NA	TGCGCCAGCACCAGGTATAGCAATCAGCCCCAGCATTTT	CASTRYSNQPQHF
TRBJ1-2	NA	TRBV28	NA	TGTGCCAGCAGCGGGGGCGCTCGGGGGCGCGGCTATGGCTACACCTTC	CASSGGARGRGYGYTF
TRBJ2-1	NA	TRBV20-1	TRBD2	TGCAGTGCTCCGGCCGGGGGGACTAGCGACAATGAGCAGTTCTTC	CSAPAGGTSDNEQFF
TRBJ2-7	few	TRBV19	NA	TGTGCCACCAAGGACCGAGGGGGGGCGACCTACGAGCAGTACTTC	CATKDRGGATYEQYF
TRBJ2-2	many	TRBV11-3	TRBD2	TGTGCCAGCAGCTTAACCGGGACTAGCGGGCTTGCCGGGGAGCTGTTTTTT	CASSLTGTSGLAGELFF
TRBJ2-3	many	TRBV5-1	NA	TGCGCCAGCGGCTTGGAGGGAGGCGGCACAGATACGCAGTATTTT	CASGLEGGGTDTQYF
TRBJ2-3	many	TRBV11-2	TRBD1	TGTGCCAGCACCGAGGGACAGTACACAGATACGCAGTATTTT	CASTEGQYTDTQYF
TRBJ2-2	few	TRBV12-3/TRBV12-4	NA	TGTGCCAGCAGTTTAGGGGGGCCCACCGGGGAGCTGTTTTTT	CASSLGGPTGELFF
TRBJ1-1	few	TRBV19	NA	TGTGCCTCCCTTGCGAGGAACACTGAAGCTTTCTTT	CASLARNTEAFF
TRBJ2-5	few	TRBV10-2	TRBD1	TGCGCCAGCAATGAGGACAGGGCAACGGAGACCCAGTACTTC	CASNEDRATETQYF
TRBJ2-1	many	TRBV20-1	TRBD2	TGCAGCCGACTAGCGGGAGGGCCGATTAATTACAATGAGCAGTTCTTC	CSRLAGGPINYNEQFF
TRBJ1-4	many	TRBV7-2	NA	TGTGCCATCGATTGGGAGGGCGCTAATGAAAAACTGTTTTTT	CAIDWEGANEKLFF
TRBJ2-1	NA	TRBV5-1	NA	TGCGCCAACAGCCTTGATAGCTACAATGAGCAGTTCTTC	CANSLDSYNEQFF
TRBJ1-6	many	TRBV20-1	NA	TGCAGTGCTGGCGGGGGAAAGGATCGCTCCTATAATTCACCCCTCCACTTT	CSAGGGKDRSYNSPLHF
TRBJ2-2	many	TRBV12-3/TRBV12-4	NA	TGTGCCAGCACTACCAGGGGGGTAGCGGGGTACACCGGGGAGCTGTTTTTT	CASTTRGVAGYTGELFF
TRBJ2-4	many	TRBV2	NA	TGTGCCAGAGGGGGGGACTCCCTAGCCAAAAACATTCAGTACTTC	CARGGDSLAKNIQYF
TRBJ1-1	NA	TRBV29-1	TRBD1	TGCAGCGCCATCCGGGACAGGGGAACTTTCTTT	CSAIRDRGTFF
TRBJ1-5	NA	TRBV5-8	NA	TGTGCCAGCAGCTTGAAAACAATCGGTAATCAGCCCCAGCATTTT	CASSLKTIGNQPQHF
TRBJ1-6	many	TRBV25-1	NA	TGTGCCAGCAGTGTTGACAGCGGTTCACCCCTCCACTTT	CASSVDSGSPLHF
TRBJ1-3	NA	TRBV18	NA	TGTGCCAGCTCTGCGACGGAGGGAAACACCATATATTTT	CASSATEGNTIYF
TRBJ2-1	NA	TRBV12-3/TRBV12-4	NA	TGTGCCAGCAGTTTGGGACCGTTGGGGCAGCTCTTC	CASSLGPLGQLF
TRBJ2-3	many	TRBV20-1	TRBD2	TGCAGTCCGTCGGGGGGAGGGCCCACAGATACGCAGTATTTT	CSPSGGGPTDTQYF
TRBJ1-4	NA	TRBV5-1	TRBD1	TGCGCCAGCAGCTCGGGATTGACAGGGGGAATTGAAAAACTGTTTTTT	CASSSGLTGGIEKLFF
TRBJ2-5	NA	TRBV27	TRBD2	TGTGCCAGCACCGCGAGCGGGAGCGGTGAGACCCAGTACTTC	CASTASGSGETQYF
TRBJ1-1	many	TRBV12-3/TRBV12-4	NA	TGTGCCAGCAGCGCAAGGGGTGAAGCTTTCTTT	CASSARGEAFF
TRBJ2-5	many	TRBV12-3/TRBV12-4	NA	TGTGCCAGCAGTTTCGTGTTGAAAGAGACCCAGTACTTC	CASSFVLKETQYF
TRBJ2-3	many	TRBV12-3/TRBV12-4	NA	TGTGCCAGCAGTGTGATGGCGGGACGTCCTAGCACAGATACGCAGTATTTT	CASSVMAGRPSTDTQYF
TRBJ2-3	NA	TRBV20-1	TRBD2	TGCAGTGCTCTAATATTTCTAGCGGGAGCGGTGGGAAACACAGATACGCAGTATTTT	CSALIFLAGAVGNTDTQYF
TRBJ2-7	many	TRBV2	TRBD1	TGTGCCAGCCGAAGGGACAGGGAATACGAGCAGTACTTC	CASRRDREYEQYF
TRBJ1-1	many	TRBV13	NA	TGTGCCAGCAGCTCGACGAGTACTGAAGCTTTCTTT	CASSSTSTEAFF
TRBJ1-1	many	TRBV6-1	NA	TGTGCCAGCAGTCTCACGGACAAGACTGAAGCTTTCTTT	CASSLTDKTEAFF
TRBJ2-2	few	TRBV6-5	NA	TGTGCCAGCAGTTACCGTGGTCACAACACCGGGGAGCTGTTTTTT	CASSYRGHNTGELFF
TRBJ1-5	many	TRBV12-3/TRBV12-4	NA	TGTGCCAGCAGTCCCGAGTATAGCAATCAGCCCCAGCATTTT	CASSPEYSNQPQHF
TRBJ2-1	many	TRBV27	TRBD2	TGTGCCAGCAGTCCCACTAGCGGGAGTCGGTATGAGCAGTTCTTC	CASSPTSGSRYEQFF
TRBJ1-2	few	TRBV25-1	NA	TGTGCCAGCAGTGAATCCTATGGGGGGGCCTGGGGCTACACCTTC	CASSESYGGAWGYTF
TRBJ2-7	few	TRBV7-9	NA	TGTGCCAGCAGCTCCCCCTCTGAGCGGATCTCCTACGAGCAGTACTTC	CASSSPSERISYEQYF
TRBJ2-1	many	TRBV20-1	NA	TGCAGTGCCACCAGCAGCCGTTTGATGAATGAGCAGTTCTTC	CSATSSRLMNEQFF
TRBJ2-1	many	TRBV7-9	NA	TGTGCCAGCAGCCCCAACCCCGTGGGCCCCTACAATGAGCAGTTCTTC	CASSPNPVGPYNEQFF
TRBJ2-7	many	TRBV20-1	NA	TGCAGTGCTTCACGGACACGGGACGAGCAGTACTTC	CSASRTRDEQYF
TRBJ2-1	few	TRBV6-5	NA	TGTGCCAGCAGTTTCGGATTTCAAGAGACCCGGTACTTC	CASSFGFQETRYF
TRBJ2-3	many	TRBV7-3	TRBD1	TGTGCCAGCAGCACCACAGGGGGAGATACGCAGTATTTT	CASSTTGGDTQYF